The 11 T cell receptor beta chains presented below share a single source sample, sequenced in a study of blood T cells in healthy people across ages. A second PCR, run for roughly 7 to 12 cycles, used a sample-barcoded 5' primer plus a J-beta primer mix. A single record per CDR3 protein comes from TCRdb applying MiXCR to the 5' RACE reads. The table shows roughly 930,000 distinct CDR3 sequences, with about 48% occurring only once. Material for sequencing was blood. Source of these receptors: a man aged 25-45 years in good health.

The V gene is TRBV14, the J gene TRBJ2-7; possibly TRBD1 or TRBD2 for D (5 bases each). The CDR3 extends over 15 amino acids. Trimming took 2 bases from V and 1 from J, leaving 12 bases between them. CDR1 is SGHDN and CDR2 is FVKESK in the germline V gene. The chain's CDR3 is CASSQRIGASYEQYF. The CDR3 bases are TGTGCCAGCAGCCAAAGGATCGGGGCTTCCTACGAGCAGTACTTC.

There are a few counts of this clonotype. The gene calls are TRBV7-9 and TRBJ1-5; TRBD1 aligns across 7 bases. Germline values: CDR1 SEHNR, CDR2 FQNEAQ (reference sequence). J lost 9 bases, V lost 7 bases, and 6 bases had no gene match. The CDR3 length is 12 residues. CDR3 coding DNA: TGTGCCAGCAACAGACAGGGCGCGCCCCAGCATTTT. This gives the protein CASNRQGAPQHF.

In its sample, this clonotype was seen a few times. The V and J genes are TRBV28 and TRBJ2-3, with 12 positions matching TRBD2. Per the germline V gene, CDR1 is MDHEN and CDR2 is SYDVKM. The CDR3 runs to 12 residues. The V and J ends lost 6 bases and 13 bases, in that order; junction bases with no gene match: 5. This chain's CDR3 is CASSHGLAGKYF. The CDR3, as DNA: TGTGCCAGCAGCCATGGACTAGCGGGGAAGTATTTT.

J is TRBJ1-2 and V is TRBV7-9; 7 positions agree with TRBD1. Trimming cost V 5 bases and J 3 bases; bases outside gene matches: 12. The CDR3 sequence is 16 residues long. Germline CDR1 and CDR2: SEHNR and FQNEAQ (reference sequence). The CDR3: CASSPIGTVSHYGYTF. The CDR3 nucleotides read TGTGCCAGCAGCCCGATAGGGACAGTTTCGCACTATGGCTACACCTTC. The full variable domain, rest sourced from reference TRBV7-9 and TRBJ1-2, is DTGVSQNPRHKITKRGQNVTFRCDPISEHNRLYWYRQTLGQGPEFLTYFQNEAQLEKSRLLSDRFSAERPKGSFSTLEIQRTEQGDSAMYLCASSPIGTVSHYGYTFGSGTRLTVV.

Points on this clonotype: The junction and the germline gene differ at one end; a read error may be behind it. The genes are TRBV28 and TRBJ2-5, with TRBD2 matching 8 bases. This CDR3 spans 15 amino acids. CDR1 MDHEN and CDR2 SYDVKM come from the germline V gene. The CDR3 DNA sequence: TGTGCCGGCAGTACCAGGACTAGCAGCCAAGAGACCCAGTACTTC. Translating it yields CAGSTRTSSQETQYF.

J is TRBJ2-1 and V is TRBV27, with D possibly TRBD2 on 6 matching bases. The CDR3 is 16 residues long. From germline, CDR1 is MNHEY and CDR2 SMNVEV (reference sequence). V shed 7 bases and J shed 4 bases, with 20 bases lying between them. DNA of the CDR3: TGTGCCAGCAACATCCGGGAAACTAGCTATTACAATGAGCAGTTCTTC. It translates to CASNIRETSYYNEQFF.

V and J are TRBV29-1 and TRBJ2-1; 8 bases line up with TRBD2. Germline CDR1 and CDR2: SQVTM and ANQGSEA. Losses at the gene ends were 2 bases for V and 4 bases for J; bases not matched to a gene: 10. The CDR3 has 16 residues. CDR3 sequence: CSVELSRTSSYNEQFF. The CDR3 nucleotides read TGCAGCGTTGAACTCTCCCGGACTAGCTCATACAATGAGCAGTTCTTC.

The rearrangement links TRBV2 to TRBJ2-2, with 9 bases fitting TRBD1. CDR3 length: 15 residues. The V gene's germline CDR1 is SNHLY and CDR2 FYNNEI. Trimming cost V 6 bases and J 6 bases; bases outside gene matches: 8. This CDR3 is CASRGDRVFAGELFF. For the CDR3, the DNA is TGTGCCAGCAGGGGGGACAGGGTATTTGCCGGGGAGCTGTTTTTT.

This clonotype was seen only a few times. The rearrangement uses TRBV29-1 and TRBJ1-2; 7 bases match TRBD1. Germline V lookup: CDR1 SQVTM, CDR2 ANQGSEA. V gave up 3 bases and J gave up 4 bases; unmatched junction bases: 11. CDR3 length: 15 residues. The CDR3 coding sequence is TGCAGCGTTGATTCGAGCGGGACAGCAAGCTATGGCTACACCTTC. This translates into CSVDSSGTASYGYTF.

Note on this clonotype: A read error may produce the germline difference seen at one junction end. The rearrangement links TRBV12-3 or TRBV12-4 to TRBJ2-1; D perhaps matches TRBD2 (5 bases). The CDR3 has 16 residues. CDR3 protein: CASSVAWRNGGNEQFF. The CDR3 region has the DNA TGTGCCAGCAGTGTAGCGTGGAGAAATGGCGGCAATGAGCAGTTCTTC.

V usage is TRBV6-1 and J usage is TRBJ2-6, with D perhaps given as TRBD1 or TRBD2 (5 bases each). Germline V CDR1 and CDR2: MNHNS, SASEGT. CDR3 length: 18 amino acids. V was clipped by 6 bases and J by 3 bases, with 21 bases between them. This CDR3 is CASSLTGRRWNGANVLTF. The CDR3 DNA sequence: TGTGCCAGCAGCCTAACGGGACGGAGGTGGAATGGGGCCAACGTCCTGACTTTC.